Listed below are T cell receptor beta chains from one sample, sequenced in a study of T cells after yellow fever vaccination. TCRdb re-analysed the 5' RACE reads in MiXCR, keeping a single row per CDR3 protein. The sample shows 250,000 to 300,000 distinct CDR3 sequences, roughly 5.6% of them seen only once. The source material was CD4+ T cells sorted from PBMCs, sampled on the day of the yellow fever booster vaccination. All receptors come from a man aged 18 to 29 who received the YFV17D yellow fever vaccine. CDR3s include the opening cysteine and the closing phenylalanine or tryptophan. Each record gives: D gene, CDR3 length, J gene, clone size, V gene, CDR3 protein, CDR3 DNA. D genes are given only for firm matches. Some rows have no size entry. The others give once, few or many, or a class for an expanded clone.

D: .
length: 15
J: TRBJ1-1
size: few
V: TRBV5-4
CDR3: CASSLWGFMNTEAFF
DNA: TGTGCCAGCAGCTTGTGGGGATTCATGAACACTGAAGCTTTCTTT

D: .
length: 15
J: TRBJ2-1
size: many
V: TRBV14
CDR3: CASSPLAGYYNEQFF
DNA: TGTGCCAGCAGCCCCCTGGCAGGGTACTACAATGAGCAGTTCTTC

D: TRBD1
length: 13
J: TRBJ1-2
size: few
V: TRBV20-1
CDR3: CSAPTDRVEGYTF
DNA: TGCAGTGCGCCTACCGACAGGGTGGAAGGCTACACCTTC

D: .
length: 13
J: TRBJ2-5
size: .
V: TRBV20-1
CDR3: CSARSGAVETQYF
DNA: TGCAGTGCTAGGTCGGGGGCGGTGGAGACCCAGTACTTC

D: .
length: 16
J: TRBJ1-1
size: few
V: TRBV6-5
CDR3: CASSYTGRRWNTEAFF
DNA: TGTGCCAGCAGTTATACAGGGCGAAGGTGGAACACTGAAGCTTTCTTT

D: .
length: 12
J: TRBJ2-5
size: many
V: TRBV18
CDR3: CASSPYQETQYF
DNA: TGTGCCAGCAGCCCCTACCAAGAGACCCAGTACTTC

D: .
length: 17
J: TRBJ2-6
size: many
V: TRBV29-1
CDR3: CSVVAETQYFGANVLTF
DNA: TGCAGCGTGGTCGCCGAAACACAATATTTCGGGGCCAACGTCCTGACTTTC

D: .
length: 13
J: TRBJ2-3
size: few
V: TRBV7-8
CDR3: CASSYQAIDTQYF
DNA: TGTGCCAGCAGCTACCAGGCGATAGATACGCAGTATTTT

D: .
length: 14
J: TRBJ2-5
size: few
V: TRBV9
CDR3: CASSVEAPAETQYF
DNA: TGTGCCAGCAGCGTTGAAGCGCCCGCGGAGACCCAGTACTTC

D: .
length: 15
J: TRBJ1-2
size: .
V: TRBV5-4
CDR3: CASSLAATGAYGYTF
DNA: TGTGCCAGCAGCTTGGCCGCGACTGGCGCCTATGGCTACACCTTC

D: .
length: 12
J: TRBJ2-1
size: many
V: TRBV6-5
CDR3: CASRPGRGEQFF
DNA: TGTGCCAGCAGACCAGGGCGGGGTGAGCAGTTCTTC

D: TRBD2
length: 17
J: TRBJ2-2
size: few
V: TRBV20-1
CDR3: CSARAPWAGGHTGELFF
DNA: TGCAGTGCTAGAGCCCCGTGGGCGGGGGGGCACACCGGGGAGCTGTTTTTT

D: .
length: 13
J: TRBJ2-3
size: .
V: TRBV7-2
CDR3: CASSFLVADTQYF
DNA: TGTGCCAGCAGCTTCCTAGTCGCAGATACGCAGTATTTT

D: .
length: 14
J: TRBJ1-2
size: few
V: TRBV4-1
CDR3: CASSQNQRRYGYTF
DNA: TGCGCCAGCAGCCAAAATCAGAGAAGATATGGCTACACCTTC

D: TRBD1
length: 13
J: TRBJ1-5
size: .
V: TRBV20-1
CDR3: CSATTGANQPQHF
DNA: TGCAGTGCTACAACAGGGGCGAATCAGCCCCAGCATTTT

D: TRBD1
length: 18
J: TRBJ1-5
size: few
V: TRBV12-3/TRBV12-4
CDR3: CASSSTTGGPYSNQPQHF
DNA: TGTGCCAGCAGTTCCACAACAGGGGGCCCATATAGCAATCAGCCCCAGCATTTT

D: TRBD1
length: 12
J: TRBJ1-2
size: .
V: TRBV7-2
CDR3: CASNRQGDGYTF
DNA: TGTGCCAGCAACCGACAGGGAGATGGCTACACCTTC

D: .
length: 11
J: TRBJ1-2
size: .
V: TRBV20-1
CDR3: CSARKVRGYTF
DNA: TGCAGTGCTAGAAAGGTGCGCGGCTACACCTTC

D: .
length: 16
J: TRBJ1-6
size: .
V: TRBV12-3/TRBV12-4
CDR3: CASSSWGGAGNSPLHF
DNA: TGTGCCAGCAGCTCCTGGGGGGGGGCCGGGAATTCACCCCTCCACTTT

D: TRBD1
length: 14
J: TRBJ2-5
size: .
V: TRBV7-2
CDR3: CASSSGDRGGPQYF
DNA: TGTGCCAGCAGCTCAGGGGACAGGGGAGGACCCCAGTACTTC

D: TRBD1
length: 14
J: TRBJ2-1
size: few
V: TRBV29-1
CDR3: CSVVQGRRYNEQFF
DNA: TGCAGCGTTGTACAGGGGAGACGCTACAATGAGCAGTTCTTC

D: TRBD1
length: 16
J: TRBJ1-2
size: .
V: TRBV7-8
CDR3: CASSLASRGDRGGYTF
DNA: TGTGCCAGCAGCTTAGCGAGTAGGGGGGACAGGGGAGGCTACACCTTC

D: .
length: 15
J: TRBJ1-6
size: many
V: TRBV7-2
CDR3: CASSLGGGTNSPLHF
DNA: TGTGCCAGCAGCTTAGGGGGAGGAACGAATTCACCCCTCCACTTT

D: .
length: 14
J: TRBJ2-3
size: .
V: TRBV4-1
CDR3: CASSSTGSVGTQYF
DNA: TGCGCCAGCAGTTCAACAGGGTCCGTGGGTACGCAGTATTTT

D: .
length: 13
J: TRBJ2-1
size: few
V: TRBV5-1
CDR3: CASSLGQRNEQFF
DNA: TGCGCCAGCAGCTTGGGTCAGCGCAATGAGCAGTTCTTC

D: .
length: 14
J: TRBJ1-3
size: few
V: TRBV12-3/TRBV12-4
CDR3: CASSLINSGNTIYF
DNA: TGTGCCAGCAGCCTAATTAACTCTGGAAACACCATATATTTT

D: .
length: 13
J: TRBJ2-7
size: few
V: TRBV6-6
CDR3: CASSPGQAGEQYF
DNA: TGTGCCAGCAGTCCTGGGCAGGCGGGCGAGCAGTACTTC

D: .
length: 15
J: TRBJ2-3
size: .
V: TRBV3-1
CDR3: CASSRSGRLTDTQYF
DNA: TGTGCCAGCAGCCGATCCGGTAGGCTCACAGATACGCAGTATTTT

D: .
length: 15
J: TRBJ1-5
size: few
V: TRBV19
CDR3: CASSASPGGNQPQHF
DNA: TGTGCCAGTAGTGCCTCTCCGGGGGGCAATCAGCCCCAGCATTTT

D: .
length: 15
J: TRBJ2-3
size: .
V: TRBV6-4
CDR3: CASKHTDSVTDTQYF
DNA: TGTGCCAGCAAGCACACAGATAGTGTAACAGATACGCAGTATTTT

D: .
length: 16
J: TRBJ2-3
size: .
V: TRBV3-1
CDR3: CASSLSSGGIGDTQYF
DNA: TGTGCCAGCAGCCTTTCGAGTGGGGGCATAGGGGATACGCAGTATTTT

D: .
length: 12
J: TRBJ1-2
size: .
V: TRBV6-5
CDR3: CASSSQGPGYTF
DNA: TGTGCCAGCAGTTCGCAGGGGCCGGGCTACACCTTC

D: .
length: 16
J: TRBJ1-1
size: .
V: TRBV10-3
CDR3: CAISESKLQGRTEAFF
DNA: TGTGCCATCAGTGAGTCGAAGCTTCAGGGAAGGACTGAAGCTTTCTTT

D: .
length: 15
J: TRBJ2-5
size: few
V: TRBV6-5
CDR3: CASSYWGARVETQYF
DNA: TGTGCCAGCAGTTACTGGGGGGCGCGCGTGGAGACCCAGTACTTC

D: .
length: 17
J: TRBJ2-5
size: many
V: TRBV4-2
CDR3: CASSQVRGRRGAETQYF
DNA: TGTGCCAGCAGCCAAGTTCGAGGAAGGAGAGGGGCAGAGACCCAGTACTTC

D: .
length: 17
J: TRBJ2-5
size: few
V: TRBV7-6
CDR3: CASSLAYRKGREETQYF
DNA: TGTGCCAGCAGCTTAGCGTATCGGAAGGGCCGGGAAGAGACCCAGTACTTC

D: TRBD2
length: 16
J: TRBJ2-3
size: many
V: TRBV4-2
CDR3: CASSLRGGPTPDTQYF
DNA: TGTGCCAGCAGCCTTCGGGGGGGCCCTACTCCTGATACGCAGTATTTT

D: .
length: 15
J: TRBJ2-3
size: .
V: TRBV5-1
CDR3: CASSGSGASTDTQYF
DNA: TGCGCCAGCAGTGGTTCGGGGGCCAGCACAGATACGCAGTATTTT

D: .
length: 13
J: TRBJ2-7
size: many
V: TRBV15
CDR3: CATSRDPTHEQYF
DNA: TGTGCCACCAGCAGAGATCCGACGCACGAGCAGTACTTC

D: .
length: 13
J: TRBJ2-2
size: many
V: TRBV19
CDR3: CASTVIGSGELFF
DNA: TGTGCCAGTACGGTCATCGGGTCCGGGGAGCTGTTTTTT

D: .
length: 16
J: TRBJ2-7
size: few
V: TRBV6-1
CDR3: CASSEASVQGIYEQYF
DNA: TGTGCCAGCAGTGAAGCTTCCGTCCAGGGGATCTACGAGCAGTACTTC

D: .
length: 13
J: TRBJ2-5
size: many
V: TRBV12-3/TRBV12-4
CDR3: CASSLRFQETQYF
DNA: TGTGCCAGCAGTTTACGGTTTCAAGAGACCCAGTACTTC

D: TRBD1
length: 14
J: TRBJ2-3
size: few
V: TRBV5-1
CDR3: CASSPIQGADTQYF
DNA: TGCGCCAGCAGCCCCATTCAGGGGGCAGATACGCAGTATTTT

D: TRBD1
length: 15
J: TRBJ2-5
size: many
V: TRBV6-6
CDR3: CASSWGQGAQETQYF
DNA: TGTGCCAGCAGTTGGGGACAGGGGGCCCAAGAGACCCAGTACTTC

D: .
length: 15
J: TRBJ1-1
size: few
V: TRBV6-5
CDR3: CASQGHQPWNTEAFF
DNA: TGTGCCAGCCAGGGTCATCAGCCGTGGAACACTGAAGCTTTCTTT

D: .
length: 13
J: TRBJ2-3
size: .
V: TRBV28
CDR3: CASISGVEGTQYF
DNA: TGTGCCAGCATTTCAGGGGTTGAGGGTACGCAGTATTTT

D: TRBD1
length: 14
J: TRBJ1-6
size: many
V: TRBV9
CDR3: CASSIRDSNSPLHF
DNA: TGTGCCAGCAGCATCCGGGACAGCAACTCACCCCTCCACTTT

D: TRBD2
length: 16
J: TRBJ2-1
size: few
V: TRBV12-3/TRBV12-4
CDR3: CASSFGAGGTHNEQFF
DNA: TGTGCCAGCAGTTTCGGAGCGGGGGGTACCCACAATGAGCAGTTCTTC

D: .
length: 12
J: TRBJ2-7
size: many
V: TRBV30
CDR3: CAWSVGLYEQYF
DNA: TGTGCCTGGAGTGTTGGTCTGTACGAGCAGTACTTC

D: .
length: 16
J: TRBJ2-5
size: few
V: TRBV2
CDR3: CASSESVTLYQETQYF
DNA: TGTGCCAGCAGTGAGAGTGTCACCCTGTACCAAGAGACCCAGTACTTC

D: .
length: 15
J: TRBJ1-2
size: few
V: TRBV29-1
CDR3: CSVVSQDRANYGYTF
DNA: TGCAGCGTTGTAAGTCAGGACAGAGCTAACTATGGCTACACCTTC

D: .
length: 14
J: TRBJ2-3
size: few
V: TRBV24-1
CDR3: CATSDTRQLDTQYF
DNA: TGTGCCACCAGTGATACCCGACAGCTGGATACGCAGTATTTT

D: .
length: 12
J: TRBJ2-7
size: few
V: TRBV3-1
CDR3: CASSQHSYEQYF
DNA: TGTGCCAGCAGCCAACACTCCTACGAGCAGTACTTC

D: .
length: 14
J: TRBJ2-5
size: .
V: TRBV5-1
CDR3: CASSVAGLRETQYF
DNA: TGCGCCAGCAGCGTGGCGGGCCTTAGAGAGACCCAGTACTTC

D: TRBD2
length: 19
J: TRBJ2-1
size: few
V: TRBV9
CDR3: CASSPLGLASGGAYNEQFF
DNA: TGTGCCAGCAGCCCCCTAGGGTTGGCTAGCGGGGGGGCCTACAATGAGCAGTTCTTC